This T cell receptor (beta chain) came from a study of human T cells and chemical hapten exposure. The CDR3 sequence is 16 residues long. V gave up 5 bases and J gave up 0 bases, with 17 bases separating them. Germline CDR1 and CDR2: DFQATT and SNEGSKA (reference sequence). A single record per CDR3 protein comes from TCRdb applying MiXCR to the RACE reads. There are some 190,000 distinct CDR3 sequences in the sample; about a fifth occur only once, and 6.7% lies in the top ten. The time point: patch test 1, 2 weeks after DPC sensitization. Described treatment: therapeutic diphenylcyclopropenone sensitization with weekly scalp DPC.

Sequences were derived from whole blood, sampled in connection with sensitization to the hapten diphenylcyclopropenone (DPC). The chain employs TRBV20-1 and TRBJ2-1, with D possibly being TRBD1 (5 bases). The receptor's source is a woman aged 45-60 years with alopecia areata. Some clones in this sample may be carry-over from other donors' samples. The CDR3 DNA follows: TGCAGTGCTCCCCGAGTTGGGGCGGCCTCCTACAATGAGCAGTTCTTC. Amino acids: CSAPRVGAASYNEQFF.